The 7 T cell receptor beta chains listed next were all sequenced from one sample in a study of vaccination effects on CD4 cells after COVID-19. The protocol was immunoSEQ multiplex PCR, while the TCRdb copy is restricted to in-frame clones and leaves out a portion. The sample carries about 27,000 clones, 83% recorded once. No antigen has been assigned to these receptors. With the ViraFEST assay, the study expanded antigen-specific CD4+ T cells using viral peptide pools, then sequenced them. Once cultured for 10 days, the cells underwent separation to obtain CD4+ T cells. BNT162b2 vaccine or mRNA-1273 vaccine was given to participants in two doses. The specimen comprised CD4+ T cells from PBMCs cultured with HCoV-NL63 spike peptides, sampled after COVID-19 vaccination. All receptors come from a human donor who received a COVID-19 vaccine. Some clones in this sample may be carry-over from other donors' samples.

This clone appeared once. The chain recombines TRBV25-1 with TRBJ2-5; D gene ambiguous. CDR3 length equals 13 residues. CDR1 MGHDK and CDR2 SYGVNS come from the germline V gene. The V end was cut by 10 bases, the J end by 1 base, with 13 bases between. The CDR3 loop is CATRRGSQETQYF. Written as DNA, the CDR3 is TGTGCCACCCGAAGAGGCTCCCAAGAGACCCAGTACTTC.

The V gene is TRBV6-2 or TRBV6-3, the J gene TRBJ1-1, with D uncertain. In germline, CDR1 is MNHEY, CDR2 SVGEGT. The CDR3 is 15 amino acids. V lost 2 bases and J 1 base, leaving 11 bases between the germline ends. This CDR3 reads CASSYLSPSNTEAFF. In DNA, the CDR3 is TGTGCCAGCAGTTACCTGTCACCTTCGAACACTGAAGCTTTCTTT.

This clone was counted a single time. V is TRBV5-4 and J is TRBJ1-1, with 7 bases that match TRBD1. Trimming cost V 9 bases and J 5 bases; bases outside gene matches: 7. The CDR3 sequence is 12 residues long. The germline V gene encodes CDR1 SGHNT and CDR2 YYREEE (reference sequence). CDR3 protein: CATNRGKTEAFF. The CDR3 coding sequence is TGTGCCACAAACAGGGGAAAGACTGAAGCTTTCTTT.

This clone occurred once. The V gene is TRBV20-1, the J gene TRBJ1-6; D perhaps matches TRBD1 (5 bases). V was shortened by 3 bases and J by 6 bases, with 12 bases between the two germline ends. CDR1 and CDR2 from the germline V gene are DFQATT and SNEGSKA (reference sequence). CDR3 length: 14 amino acids. The CDR3 spells CSASSQGGNSPLHF. In DNA form, the CDR3 reads TGCAGTGCTAGTTCTCAGGGTGGTAATTCACCCCTCCACTTT.

V usage is TRBV18 and J usage is TRBJ2-7; 9 bases fit TRBD1. This CDR3 is built from 14 residues. From germline, CDR1 is KGHSH and CDR2 LQKENI. The junction had 5 bases not matched to a gene; V was cut back by 2 bases and J by 6 bases. This CDR3 is CASSPFETGGEQYV. The CDR3 nucleotides are TGTGCCAGCTCACCATTCGAGACAGGGGGCGAGCAGTACGTC.

The chain employs TRBV7-8 and TRBJ1-6; the D gene is possibly TRBD1 (5 bases). Germline loops: CDR1 SGHVS, CDR2 FQNEAQ. V was trimmed by 2 bases and J by 0 bases, leaving 17 bases between them. The CDR3 is made up of 19 amino acids. CDR3 in DNA: TGTGCCAGCAGCTTATCCTTCAGGGCGGGGAGCTCCTATAATTCACCCCTCCACTTT. It translates to CASSLSFRAGSSYNSPLHF. The entire variable domain, with the rest obtained from reference TRBV7-8 and TRBJ1-6, is as follows: GAGVSQSPRYKVAKRGQDVALRCDPISGHVSLFWYQQALGQGPEFLTYFQNEAQLDKSGLPSDRFFAERPEGSVSTLKIQRTQQEDSAVYLCASSLSFRAGSSYNSPLHFGNGTRLTVT.

The J gene is TRBJ1-2, the V gene TRBV28, with a weak D call TRBD1 (6 bases). The germline V gene has CDR1 MDHEN and CDR2 SYDVKM. V shed 3 bases and J shed 7 bases, with 12 bases lying between them. This CDR3 is built from 13 residues. This CDR3 reads CASSLGGARGYTF. DNA of the CDR3: TGTGCCAGCAGTTTGGGGGGGGCTCGTGGCTACACCTTC.